This T cell receptor beta chain was sequenced in a study of T cells in narcolepsy. Study at large: Enrolled donors included narcolepsy type 1 or type 2 patients and healthy controls. Study-wide points: Blood of same and different patients, but not healthy controls, reportedly held recurring autoreactive clonotypes. Autoreactive HCRT-specific and TRIB2-specific clonotypes were marked in same-patient CSF-versus-blood CD4+ comparisons.

TCRdb's copy holds only in-frame clones and misses some; the assay was immunoSEQ multiplex PCR. Here the sample spans approximately 780 clones, around 18% being singletons. This clone appeared a few times. Antigen: not known. From germline, CDR1 is MNHEY and CDR2 SVGAGI. Trimming at V came to 4 bases and at J to 6 bases, leaving 4 bases not matched to a gene. The CDR3 extends over 15 amino acids. The receptor was derived from a human donor with narcolepsy. The V call is TRBV6-5, the J call TRBJ2-5; 14 bases line up with TRBD2. Sequencing input: cultured CD4+ T cells from cerebrospinal fluid. The chain's CDR3 is CASSSGTSGRKTQYF. The DNA of the CDR3 is TGTGCCAGCAGTTCCGGGACTAGCGGGAGAAAGACCCAGTACTTC.